This paragraph reports one T cell receptor beta chain. Its target is not known. In TCRdb, the RT-PCR reads were re-called with MiXCR into one record per CDR3 protein. The table lists approximately 520,000 distinct CDR3 sequences, 25% of them singletons. Germline CDR1 MNHNS, CDR2 SASEGT. Trimming took off 3 bases at V and 2 bases at J, with 7 bases between the two ends. CDR3 length: 14 residues. This sample was taken from a study of response to subunit inactivated influenza vaccine. The study, taken as a whole, reports: Authors suggested each seasonal influenza vaccination recruits few new T cells.

The TCR comes from a man between 50 and 59 years old who received an inactivated influenza vaccine. This chain connects TRBV6-1 to TRBJ2-2, with a weak D call TRBD2 (6 bases). Sequences were derived from CD4+ T cells sorted from PBMCs, sampled about 5 days after vaccination. CDR3 in DNA: TGTGCCAGCAGTGAGCGGGGTAACACCGGGGAGCTGTTTTTT. Translating gives CASSERGNTGELFF.